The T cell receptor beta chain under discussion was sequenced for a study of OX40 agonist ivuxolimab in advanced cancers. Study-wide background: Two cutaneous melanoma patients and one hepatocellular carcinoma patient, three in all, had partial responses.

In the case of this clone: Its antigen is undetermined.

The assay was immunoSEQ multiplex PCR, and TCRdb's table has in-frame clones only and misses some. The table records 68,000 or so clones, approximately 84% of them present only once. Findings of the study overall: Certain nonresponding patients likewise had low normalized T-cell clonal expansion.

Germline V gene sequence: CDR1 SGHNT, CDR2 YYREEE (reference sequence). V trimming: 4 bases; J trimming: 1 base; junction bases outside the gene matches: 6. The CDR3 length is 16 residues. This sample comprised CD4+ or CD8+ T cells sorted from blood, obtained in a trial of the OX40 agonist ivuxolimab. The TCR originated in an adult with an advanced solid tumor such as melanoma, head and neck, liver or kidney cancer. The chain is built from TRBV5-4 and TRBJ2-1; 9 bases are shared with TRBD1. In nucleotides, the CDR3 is TGTGCCAGCAGCCCCGGGACAGGGAGGTCCTACAATGAGCAGTTCTTC. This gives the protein CASSPGTGRSYNEQFF.